This TCR beta chain was sequenced in a study of blood T cells in healthy people across ages (dated by TCRdb to 2015 to 2017). Regarding the complete study: In model experiments, template switching captured roughly one uniquely barcoded TCR beta cDNA molecule for every two T cells. Using deep sequencing normalized with unique cDNA molecular identifiers, the study measured how TCR beta repertoire diversity changes with age. The donors were split into four age groups: young (average about 15 years), middle-aged (about 40), aged (more than 60) and long-lived (approximately 89). To avoid experimental bias, donors of different ages were randomly spread across the sequencing lanes. For two donors (one aged 18 to 29 and one aged 80 or older), the study analyzed two additional independent replicas of 1 million unique cDNA reads from the same blood draw.

A word on this clonotype: Its antigen is not yet known. Per-nucleotide qualities are absent, and no much larger clonotype sits a single base away.

The receptor library was made with 5' RACE. Sequencing instrument: Illumina HiSeq 2500. A second PCR of about 6 to 12 cycles was performed with a sample-barcoded 5' primer and a J-beta primer mix. A template-switch 5' adaptor carrying 12 random nucleotides introduced a unique molecular identifier onto each TCR beta cDNA molecule. Each sample yielded at least 2.5 million CDR3-containing paired-end reads. All of the RNA was converted into first-strand cDNA using the Mint cDNA synthesis kit, with a TRBC-specific oligonucleotide serving as the primer. Following uracil-DNA glycosylase treatment, a first 18-cycle PCR with universal primers M1SS and BC2_uni_R was performed on all cDNA. On the study's bioinformatics: For normalization, 1 million high-quality reads, each with a distinct molecular identifier, were randomly selected from each sample. Reads sharing molecular identifiers were discarded rather than binned into consensus sequences. MiTCR, run with a Q25 quality threshold and the strictest error-elimination algorithm, handled CDR3 identification, clonotype clustering and error correction. A nonparametric unseen species model using Euler transformation provided a lower-bound estimate of total TCR beta diversity. The raw public reads went through TCRdb reprocessing: fastp at Q25, MiXCR clone calling, in-frame beta chains kept. Each entry merges the rows of one CDR3 protein and shows their most common DNA and genes. These V and J calls are TCRdb output, not the study's own analysis. Counted in this sample were approximately 1.5 million distinct CDR3 sequences; about 31% of them appeared once. Clones ranked in the top ten supply over 9% of the sample.

Donors were around 37 systemically healthy Caucasian individuals from Russia aged roughly 6 to 90 years. Approximately 9.7 milliliters of peripheral blood were drawn from each donor into EDTA-treated Vacutainer tubes. Ficoll-Paque density-gradient centrifugation was used to isolate PBMCs, with at least 6.5 million per sample. Trizol reagent was used to extract total RNA from PBMCs, with at least 6 micrograms per sample. For every donor, flow cytometry on a PBMC aliquot measured the percentage of naive CD45RAhigh/CD27high T cells. The CDR3 runs 15 residues from the cysteine to the phenylalanine. The only DNA kept is the CDR3, 45 bases in frame from the first base. CDR1 SQVTM and CDR2 ANQGSEA were looked up in the germline V gene. V lost 6 bases and J lost 9 bases, and the count of bases not matched to a germline gene is 9. What the study reported, not specific to this receptor: As age increased, observed TCR beta diversity per million T cells dropped in a roughly linear way, and a significant reduction was already evident by age around 41. Because profiling used bulk unsorted PBMCs, naive and antigen-experienced compartments could not be compared conclusively. Donor CMV infection status was unknown, potentially confounding age-related changes in expanded clonotypes. The long-lived group showed more naive CD4+ T cells, fewer expanded clones and increased TCR diversity than the aged group, suggesting age selection. Estimates of total diversity based on one million sequenced T cells were regarded as lower bounds and as underestimates. The percentage of naive T cells measured by flow cytometry correlated strongly with observed TCR beta diversity.

The V and J segments used are TRBV29-1 and TRBJ2-3; 16 bases in the middle match TRBD2. The sequencing sample was made of blood. The receptor's source is a woman aged 30 to 39 in good health. CDR3 sequence: CSVFGTSGGEGTQYF. The nucleotides read TGCAGCGTATTCGGGACTAGCGGGGGGGAGGGAACGCAGTATTTT.